This T cell receptor (beta chain) was sequenced for a study of blood T cells in healthy people across ages (dated by TCRdb to between 2014 and 2017). With regard to the full study: In model experiments, template switching captured about one uniquely barcoded TCR beta cDNA molecule for every two T cells. The study measured age-related changes in TCR beta repertoire diversity using deep sequencing normalized with unique cDNA molecular identifiers. Four age groups were formed from the donors: young (average approximately 17 years), middle-aged (more than 35), aged (approximately 60) and long-lived (more than 75). To avoid experimental bias, donors of different ages were distributed randomly across sequencing lanes. Using the same blood draw, the study looked at two additional independent replicas of 1 million unique cDNA reads for two donors, one aged 18 to 29 and the other aged 80 or older. What the authors observed across the whole study: Because the CMV infection status of the donors was unknown, age-related changes in expanded clonotypes may potentially have been confounded. As age increased, observed TCR beta diversity per million T cells dropped in a roughly linear way, and a significant reduction was already evident by age 40. A strong correlation was found between observed TCR beta diversity and the percentage of naive T cells measured by flow cytometry. Estimates of total diversity based on one million sequenced T cells were regarded as lower bounds and as underestimates. Because profiling used bulk unsorted PBMCs, naive and antigen-experienced compartments could not be compared conclusively. The long-lived group showed more naive CD4+ T cells, fewer expanded clones and increased TCR diversity than the aged group, suggesting age selection.

The approximately 39 donors, aged about 6 to 100 years, were systemically healthy Caucasian individuals from Russia. Ten milliliters of peripheral blood were drawn from each donor into EDTA-treated Vacutainer tubes. Ficoll-Paque density-gradient centrifugation was used to isolate PBMCs, with at least 6 million obtained per sample. Total RNA was extracted from PBMCs with Trizol reagent, with at least 5.5 micrograms obtained per sample. The percentages of naive CD45RAhigh/CD27high T cells were determined by flow cytometry on a PBMC aliquot from every donor. CDR1 and CDR2 are read off the germline V gene (reference sequence) as DFQATT and SNEGSKA. The CDR3 measures 11 amino acids from cysteine to phenylalanine. The read is trimmed to its CDR3 DNA, 33 bases read in frame from base 1. Deletion took 0 bases off V and 13 bases off J, with a span of 10 bases between the germline ends. Comment on this clonotype: Its antigen has not been determined. Base qualities were left out, and no much larger clone turns up one base away.

The library was made by 5' RACE. A second PCR of roughly 7 to 11 cycles was run with a J-beta primer mix and a sample-barcoded 5' primer. A template-switch 5' adaptor carrying 12 random nucleotides introduced a unique molecular identifier onto each TCR beta cDNA molecule. Each sample yielded at least 2.5 million CDR3-containing paired-end reads. First-strand cDNA was synthesized from all RNA with the Mint cDNA synthesis kit, primed by a TRBC-specific oligonucleotide. Following uracil-DNA glycosylase treatment, a first 18-cycle PCR with universal primers M1SS and BC2_uni_R was performed on all cDNA. The paper's data handling went like this. For normalization, 1 million high-quality reads were randomly selected from each sample, with every read carrying a distinct molecular identifier. Instead of being binned into consensus sequences, reads that shared molecular identifiers were thrown out. MiTCR, set to a Q25 quality threshold and the strictest error-elimination algorithm, was used for CDR3 identification, clonotype clustering and error correction. A nonparametric unseen species model with Euler transformation was used to estimate lower-bound total TCR beta diversity. TCRdb reworked the public reads: Q25 trimming with fastp, MiXCR clone assembly, productive beta chains retained. CDR3 protein sequences are deduplicated, and each keeps its most common genes and DNA. The V and J calls, along with clone size, are taken from TCRdb and not from the paper's own processing. Counted in this sample were 1.8 million or so distinct CDR3 sequences; approximately 40% of them appeared once. About 21% of the sample goes to the ten largest clones.

The chain uses TRBV20-1 and TRBJ2-4; no D gene can be assigned with confidence. The sequenced sample consisted of blood. This receptor was obtained from a human donor in good health. The CDR3 reads CSARELRTQYF. The nucleotide sequence reads TGCAGTGCTAGAGAGTTGCGAACCCAGTACTTC.